The subject of this entry is one TCR beta chain. This clonotype came up a few times. The target of this receptor is not known. Since no conserved phenylalanine or tryptophan closes the CDR3, a read error is the likely cause. The DNA is left out, because the CDR3 cannot be placed on it with certainty; the CDR3 is given as TCRdb lists it. This sample was sequenced with an Illumina HiSeq 2000. Multiplex PCR amplification was used to generate the TCR beta chain libraries. The amplified TCR beta chain products were analyzed by high-throughput sequencing. In-frame beta chains were kept once TCRdb had trimmed the public reads at Q25 with fastp and called clones with MiXCR. Every CDR3 protein is listed once, alongside the most common genes and DNA of its rows. This sample gives over 15,000 distinct CDR3 sequences in total; around 49% of them show up just once. Roughly 17% of the sample goes to the ten largest clones.

The CDR3 numbers 12 amino acids, ends counted. CDR1 and CDR2 were assigned from the germline V gene as MNHEY and SVGEGT. This specimen comes from a study of breast tumors, draining lymph nodes, adjacent tissues (dated by TCRdb to 2016 to 2017). About the full investigation: The study compared TCR beta repertoires across tumor, adjacent nontumor tissue and axillary lymph nodes from breast cancer patients. The study aimed to assess the relationships and possible T-cell exchange between tumor, surrounding tissue and draining lymph node repertoires in human breast cancer.

Study-level results and caveats: T-cell repertoire diversity in tumors was found to be lower than in lymph nodes but higher than in nontumor tissue, and preferential V and J gene usage was observed. The data were considered consistent with most tumor T cells being derived from the lymph node and subsequently expanding within tumor tissue. The conclusion that tumor T cells originate in lymph nodes was framed as consistent with a hypothesis rather than directly demonstrated. Tumor and nontumor tissue repertoires were significantly more similar in luminal-like than in basal-like breast cancer.

The adjacent samples were made up of nontumor breast tissue around the tumor. The TCR sequence derives from a female donor with breast cancer. Some clones in this sample may be carry-over from other donors' samples. Sequenced sample: tumor-adjacent breast tissue. The V and J segments used are TRBV6-2 or TRBV6-3 and TRBJ2-1; no check of the table's D call, TRBD2, against the DNA was made. This receptor has the CDR3 CASTPDGTSPNR.